This TCR beta chain was sequenced for a study of early stage breast cancer tumors. Whole-study findings and limits: Tumors had roughly 2.5-fold higher T cell density and higher clonality than adjacent normal breast tissue.

Measured with immunoSEQ multiplex PCR; TCRdb has only the in-frame clones, and not every one. This table has about 48,000 clones, about 83% appearing once. Germline CDR1 MNHEY, CDR2 SMNVEV (reference sequence). Germline trimming cut 5 bases from V and 5 bases from J; bases unmatched to any gene: 3. CDR3 size: 13 residues. Regarding this clone: Antigen unknown.

This chain uses TRBV27 with TRBJ1-1; TRBD1 matches at 9 bases. Input material: blood. The sequence was obtained from a person aged 45 to 59 with breast cancer. The DNA of the CDR3 is TGTGCCAGCAGTACAGGGGGCGGGACTGAAGCTTTCTTT. Translating it yields CASSTGGGTEAFF.